This T cell receptor beta chain came from a study of blood T cell repertoires in COVID-19. Assay: immunoSEQ multiplex PCR; the TCRdb copy retains only in-frame clones and omits some. Among about 320,000 clones listed, roughly 90% were seen once. In germline, CDR1 is SGHAT, CDR2 FQNNGV. V was trimmed by 1 base and J by 6 bases, leaving 9 bases between them. The CDR3 totals 13 residues. Source material: peripheral blood. The origin of this receptor is a young man who had recovered from COVID-19. This chain uses TRBV11-2 with TRBJ1-1; D is ambiguous. CDR3 nucleotides: TGTGCCAGCAGCTTAGGCCTTTGGCCTGAAGCTTTCTTT. As protein: CASSLGLWPEAFF. Supplemented by reference TRBV11-2 and TRBJ1-1, the full variable domain reads EAGVAQSPRYKIIEKRQSVAFWCNPISGHATLYWYQQILGQGPKLLIQFQNNGVVDDSQLPKDRFSAERLKGVDSTLKIQPAKLEDSAVYLCASSLGLWPEAFFGQGTRLTVV.